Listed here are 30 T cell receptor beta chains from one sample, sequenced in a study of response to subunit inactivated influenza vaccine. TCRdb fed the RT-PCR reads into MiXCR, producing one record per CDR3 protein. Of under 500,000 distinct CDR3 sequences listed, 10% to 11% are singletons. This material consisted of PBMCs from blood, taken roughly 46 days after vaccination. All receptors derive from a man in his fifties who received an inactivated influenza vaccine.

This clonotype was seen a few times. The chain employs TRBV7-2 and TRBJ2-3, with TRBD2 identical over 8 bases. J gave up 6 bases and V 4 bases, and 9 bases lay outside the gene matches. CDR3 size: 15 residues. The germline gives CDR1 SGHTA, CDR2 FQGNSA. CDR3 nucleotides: TGTGCCAGCAGCTCGGCGGGGGGCCGGAGTGATACGCAGTATTTT. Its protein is CASSSAGGRSDTQYF.

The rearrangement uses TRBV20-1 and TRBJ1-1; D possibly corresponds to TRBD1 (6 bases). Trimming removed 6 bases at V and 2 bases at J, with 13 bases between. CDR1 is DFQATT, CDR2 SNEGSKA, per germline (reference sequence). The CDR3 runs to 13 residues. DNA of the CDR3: TGCAGTGCCCCCGGGACAACCAACACTGAAGCTTTCTTT. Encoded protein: CSAPGTTNTEAFF.

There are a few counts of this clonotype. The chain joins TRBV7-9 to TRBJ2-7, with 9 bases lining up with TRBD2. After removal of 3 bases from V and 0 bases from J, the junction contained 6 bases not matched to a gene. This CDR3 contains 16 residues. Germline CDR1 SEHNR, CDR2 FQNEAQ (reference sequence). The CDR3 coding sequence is TGTGCCAGCAGCTTTGGAAGCGGGGGGAGCTCCTACGAGCAGTACTTC. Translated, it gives CASSFGSGGSSYEQYF. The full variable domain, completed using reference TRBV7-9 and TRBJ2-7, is DTGVSQNPRHKITKRGQNVTFRCDPISEHNRLYWYRQTLGQGPEFLTYFQNEAQLEKSRLLSDRFSAERPKGSFSTLEIQRTEQGDSAMYLCASSFGSGGSSYEQYFGPGTRLTVT.

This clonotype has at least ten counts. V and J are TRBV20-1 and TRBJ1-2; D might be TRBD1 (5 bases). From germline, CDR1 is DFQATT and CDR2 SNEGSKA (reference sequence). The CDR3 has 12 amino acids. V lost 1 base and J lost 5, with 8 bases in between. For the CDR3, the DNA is TGCAGTGCTAGAGTGGAGGGGTATGGCTACACCTTC. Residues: CSARVEGYGYTF.

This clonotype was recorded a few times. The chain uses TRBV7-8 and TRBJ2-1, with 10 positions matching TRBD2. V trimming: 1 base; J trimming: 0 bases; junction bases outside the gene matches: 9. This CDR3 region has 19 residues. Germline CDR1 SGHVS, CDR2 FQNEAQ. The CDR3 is CASSLVLTSGLYSYNEQFF. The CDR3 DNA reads TGTGCCAGCAGCTTAGTTTTGACTAGCGGGTTATACTCCTACAATGAGCAGTTCTTC.

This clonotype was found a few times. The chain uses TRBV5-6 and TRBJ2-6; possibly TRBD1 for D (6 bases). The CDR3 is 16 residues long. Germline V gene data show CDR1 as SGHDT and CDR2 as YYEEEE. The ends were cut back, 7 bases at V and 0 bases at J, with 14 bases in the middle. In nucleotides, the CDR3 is TGTGCCAGCTGTGCAGGGGTAAGCTCTGGGGCCAACGTCCTGACTTTC. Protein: CASCAGVSSGANVLTF.

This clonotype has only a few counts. This CDR3 reads CASSWGGQLNEQFF. The CDR3 region has the DNA TGTGCCAGCAGTTGGGGGGGGCAGCTCAATGAGCAGTTCTTC. The genes are TRBV6-5 and TRBJ2-1, with D possibly being TRBD2 (7 bases). Deletions cut 4 bases from V and 6 bases from J, with 13 bases between. Germline loops: CDR1 MNHEY, CDR2 SVGAGI. CDR3 length equals 14 residues.

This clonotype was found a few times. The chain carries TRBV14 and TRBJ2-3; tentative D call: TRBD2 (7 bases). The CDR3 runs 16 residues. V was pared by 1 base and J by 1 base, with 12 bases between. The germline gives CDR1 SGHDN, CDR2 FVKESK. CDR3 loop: CASSQAGGYRTDTQYF. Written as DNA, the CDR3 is TGTGCCAGCAGCCAAGCGGGGGGCTACCGCACAGATACGCAGTATTTT.

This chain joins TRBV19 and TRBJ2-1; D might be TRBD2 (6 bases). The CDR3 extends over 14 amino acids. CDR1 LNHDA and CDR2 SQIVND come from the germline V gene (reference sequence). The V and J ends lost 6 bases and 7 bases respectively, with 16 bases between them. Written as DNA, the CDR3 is TGTGCCAGTAGGGAGGGGTGGCAGCCTAATGAGCAGTTCTTC. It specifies CASREGWQPNEQFF.

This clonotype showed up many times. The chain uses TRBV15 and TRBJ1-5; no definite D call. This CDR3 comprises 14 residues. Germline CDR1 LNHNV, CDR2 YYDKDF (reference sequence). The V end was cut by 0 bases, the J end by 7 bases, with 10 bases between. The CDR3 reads CATSRDIVGQPQHF. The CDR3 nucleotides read TGTGCCACCAGCAGAGATATCGTCGGCCAGCCCCAGCATTTT.

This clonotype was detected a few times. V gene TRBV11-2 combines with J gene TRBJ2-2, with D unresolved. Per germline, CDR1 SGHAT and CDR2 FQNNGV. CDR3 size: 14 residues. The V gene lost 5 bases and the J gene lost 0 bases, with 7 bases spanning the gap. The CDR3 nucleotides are TGTGCCAGCAGCCGCAACCCGAACACCGGGGAGCTGTTTTTT. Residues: CASSRNPNTGELFF.

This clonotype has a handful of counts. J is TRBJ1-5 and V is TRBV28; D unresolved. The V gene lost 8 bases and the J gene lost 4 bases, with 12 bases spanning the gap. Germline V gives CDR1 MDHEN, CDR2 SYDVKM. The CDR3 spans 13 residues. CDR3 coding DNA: TGTGCCAGCCGGCGGGTAGGAAATCAGCCCCAGCATTTT. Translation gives CASRRVGNQPQHF.

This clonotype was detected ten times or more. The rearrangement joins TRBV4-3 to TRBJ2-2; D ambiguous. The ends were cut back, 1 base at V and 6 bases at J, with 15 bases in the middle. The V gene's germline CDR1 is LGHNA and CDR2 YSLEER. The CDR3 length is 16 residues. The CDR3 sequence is CASSQVPYSTPGELFF. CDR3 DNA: TGCGCCAGCAGCCAAGTCCCCTATTCCACCCCCGGGGAGCTGTTTTTT.

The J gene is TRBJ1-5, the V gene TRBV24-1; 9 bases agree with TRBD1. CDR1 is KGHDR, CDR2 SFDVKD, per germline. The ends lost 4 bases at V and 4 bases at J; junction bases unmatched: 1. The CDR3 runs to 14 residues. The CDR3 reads CATSEQGANQPQHF. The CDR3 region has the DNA TGTGCCACCAGTGAACAGGGGGCTAATCAGCCCCAGCATTTT.

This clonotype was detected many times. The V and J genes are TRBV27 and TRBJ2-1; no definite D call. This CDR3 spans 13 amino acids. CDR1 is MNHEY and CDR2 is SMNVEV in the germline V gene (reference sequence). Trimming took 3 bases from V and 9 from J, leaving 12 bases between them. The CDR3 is CASSLVITGEQFF. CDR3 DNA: TGTGCCAGCAGTTTGGTCATCACGGGTGAGCAGTTCTTC.

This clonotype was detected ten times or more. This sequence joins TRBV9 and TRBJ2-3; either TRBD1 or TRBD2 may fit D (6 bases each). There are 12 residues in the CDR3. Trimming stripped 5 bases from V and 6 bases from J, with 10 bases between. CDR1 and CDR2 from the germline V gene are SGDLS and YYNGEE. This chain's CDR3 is CASRRDTDTQYF. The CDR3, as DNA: TGTGCCAGCAGGCGGGACACCGATACGCAGTATTTT.

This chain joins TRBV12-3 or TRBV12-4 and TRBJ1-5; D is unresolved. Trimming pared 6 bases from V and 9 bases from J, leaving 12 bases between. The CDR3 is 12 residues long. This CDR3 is CASSPPWGPQHF. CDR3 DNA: TGTGCCAGCAGCCCTCCTTGGGGGCCCCAGCATTTT.

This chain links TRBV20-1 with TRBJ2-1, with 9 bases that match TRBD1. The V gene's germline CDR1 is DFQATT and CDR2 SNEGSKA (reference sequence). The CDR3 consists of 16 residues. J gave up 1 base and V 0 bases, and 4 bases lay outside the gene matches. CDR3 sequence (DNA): TGCAGTGCTAGAGATTCGGGACAGGGTTCCTACAATGAGCAGTTCTTC. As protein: CSARDSGQGSYNEQFF.

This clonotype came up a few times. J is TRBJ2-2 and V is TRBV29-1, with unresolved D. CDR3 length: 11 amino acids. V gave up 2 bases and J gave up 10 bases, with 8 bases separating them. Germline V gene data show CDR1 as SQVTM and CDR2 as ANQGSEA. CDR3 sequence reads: CSVEIPPELFF. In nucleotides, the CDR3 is TGCAGCGTTGAAATCCCCCCGGAGCTGTTTTTT.

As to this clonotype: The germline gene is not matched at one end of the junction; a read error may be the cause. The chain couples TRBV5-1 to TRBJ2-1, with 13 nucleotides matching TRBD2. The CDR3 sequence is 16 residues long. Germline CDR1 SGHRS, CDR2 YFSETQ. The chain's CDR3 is CASRRTSGSSYNEQLF. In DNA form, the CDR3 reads TGCGCCAGCAGACGGACTAGCGGGAGTAGCTACAATGAGCAGCTCTTC.

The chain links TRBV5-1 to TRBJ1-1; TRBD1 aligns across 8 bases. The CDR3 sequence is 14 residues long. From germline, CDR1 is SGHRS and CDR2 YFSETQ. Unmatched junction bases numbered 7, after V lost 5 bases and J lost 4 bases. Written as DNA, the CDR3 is TGCGCCAGCAGGCCTCCAGGGGGCTTCACTGAAGCTTTCTTT. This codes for CASRPPGGFTEAFF.

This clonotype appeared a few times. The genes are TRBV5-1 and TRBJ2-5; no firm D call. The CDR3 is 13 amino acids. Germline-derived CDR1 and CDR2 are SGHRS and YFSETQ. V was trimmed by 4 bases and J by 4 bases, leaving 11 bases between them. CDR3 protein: CASSPFPGETQYF. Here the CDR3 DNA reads TGCGCCAGCAGCCCCTTCCCGGGAGAGACCCAGTACTTC.

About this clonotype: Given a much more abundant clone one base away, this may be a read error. CDR3 loop: CTSSIPSGRNSPLHF. Written as DNA, the CDR3 is TGTACCAGCAGCATCCCCTCGGGCCGAAATTCACCCCTCCACTTT. The V gene is TRBV28, the J gene TRBJ1-6, with D uncertain. Germline CDR1 is MDHEN and CDR2 is SYDVKM. CDR3 length: 15 amino acids.

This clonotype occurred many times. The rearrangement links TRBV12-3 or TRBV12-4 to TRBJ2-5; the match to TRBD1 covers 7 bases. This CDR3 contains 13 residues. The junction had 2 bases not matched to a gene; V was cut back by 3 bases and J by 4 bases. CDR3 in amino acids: CASSFAGGETQYF. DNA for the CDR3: TGTGCCAGCAGTTTTGCAGGGGGAGAGACCCAGTACTTC.

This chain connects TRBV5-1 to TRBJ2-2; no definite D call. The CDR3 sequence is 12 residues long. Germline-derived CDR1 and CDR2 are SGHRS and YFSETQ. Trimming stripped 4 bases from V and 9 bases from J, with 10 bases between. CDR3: CASSLGVRELFF. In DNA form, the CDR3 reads TGCGCCAGCAGCCTCGGAGTTAGGGAGCTGTTTTTT.

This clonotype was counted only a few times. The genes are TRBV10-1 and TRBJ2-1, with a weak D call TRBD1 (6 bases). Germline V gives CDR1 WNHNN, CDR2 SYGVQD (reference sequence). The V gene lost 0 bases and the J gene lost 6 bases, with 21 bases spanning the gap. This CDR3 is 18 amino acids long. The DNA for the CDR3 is TGCGCCAGCAGTGAGTCCCTTAACCGGGGACATCCATTCAATGAGCAGTTCTTC. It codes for CASSESLNRGHPFNEQFF.

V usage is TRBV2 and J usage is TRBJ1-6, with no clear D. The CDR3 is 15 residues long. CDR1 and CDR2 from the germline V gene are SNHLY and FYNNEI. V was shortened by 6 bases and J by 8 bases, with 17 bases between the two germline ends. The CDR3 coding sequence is TGTGCCAGCAGGCCACACACCCAAGCGGATTCACCCCTCCACTTT. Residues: CASRPHTQADSPLHF.

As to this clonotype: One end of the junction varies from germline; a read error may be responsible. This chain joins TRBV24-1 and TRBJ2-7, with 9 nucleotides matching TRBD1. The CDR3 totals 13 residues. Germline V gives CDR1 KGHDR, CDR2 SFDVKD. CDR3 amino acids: CATSDSGQGKHYF. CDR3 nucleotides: TGTGCCACCAGTGATTCGGGACAGGGAAAGCACTACTTC.

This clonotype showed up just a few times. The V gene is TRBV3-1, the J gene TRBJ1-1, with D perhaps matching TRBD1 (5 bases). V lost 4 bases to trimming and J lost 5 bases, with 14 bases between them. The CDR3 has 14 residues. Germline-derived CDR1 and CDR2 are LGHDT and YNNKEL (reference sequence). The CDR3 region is CASSLQARTTEAFF. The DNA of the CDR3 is TGTGCCAGCAGCCTACAGGCCAGGACGACTGAAGCTTTCTTT.

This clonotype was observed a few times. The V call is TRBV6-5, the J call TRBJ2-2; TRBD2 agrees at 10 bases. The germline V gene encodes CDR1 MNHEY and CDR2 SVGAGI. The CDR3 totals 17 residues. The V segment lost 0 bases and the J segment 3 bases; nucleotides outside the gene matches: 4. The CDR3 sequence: CASSYSSSGRYTGELFF. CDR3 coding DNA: TGTGCCAGCAGTTACTCGAGTAGCGGGAGGTACACCGGGGAGCTGTTTTTT.